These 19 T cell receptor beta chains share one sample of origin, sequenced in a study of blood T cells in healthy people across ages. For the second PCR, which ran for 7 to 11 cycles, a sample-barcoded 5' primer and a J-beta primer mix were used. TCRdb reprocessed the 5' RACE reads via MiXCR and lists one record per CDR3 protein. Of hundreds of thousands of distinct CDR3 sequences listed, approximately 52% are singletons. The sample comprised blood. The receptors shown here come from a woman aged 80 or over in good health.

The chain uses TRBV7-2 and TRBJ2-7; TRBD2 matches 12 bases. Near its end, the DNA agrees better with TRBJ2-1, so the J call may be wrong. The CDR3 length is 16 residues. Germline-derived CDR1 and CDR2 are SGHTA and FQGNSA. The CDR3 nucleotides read TGTGCCAGCAGCCGTGGACTAGCGGGAAGCTCCTACGAGCAGTTCTTC. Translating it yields CASSRGLAGSSYEQFF.

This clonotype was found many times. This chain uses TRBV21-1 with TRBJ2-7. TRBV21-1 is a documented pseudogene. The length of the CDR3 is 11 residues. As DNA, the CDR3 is TGTGCCAGCAGCTTTTACTGCGAGCAGTACTTC. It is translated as CASSFYCEQYF.

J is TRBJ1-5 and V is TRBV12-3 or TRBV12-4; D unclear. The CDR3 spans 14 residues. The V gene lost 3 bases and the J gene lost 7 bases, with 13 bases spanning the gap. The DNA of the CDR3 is TGTGCCAGCAGTTTGGGCACCGCGGGGCAGCCCCAGCATTTT. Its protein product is CASSLGTAGQPQHF.

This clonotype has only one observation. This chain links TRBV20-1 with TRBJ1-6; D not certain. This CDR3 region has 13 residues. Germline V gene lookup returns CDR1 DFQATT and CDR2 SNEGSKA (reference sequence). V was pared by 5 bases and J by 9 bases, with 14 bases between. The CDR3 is CSAARLSSSPLHF. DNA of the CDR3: TGCAGTGCTGCCCGACTTTCTAGTTCACCCCTCCACTTT.

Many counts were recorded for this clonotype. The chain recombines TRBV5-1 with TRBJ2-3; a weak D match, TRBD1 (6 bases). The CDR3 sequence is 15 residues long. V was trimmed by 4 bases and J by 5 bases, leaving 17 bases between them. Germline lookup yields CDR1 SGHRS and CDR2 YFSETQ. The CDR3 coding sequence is TGCGCCAGCAGCCCAATCCAGGGGCGTGTAGATACGCAGTATTTT. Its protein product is CASSPIQGRVDTQYF.

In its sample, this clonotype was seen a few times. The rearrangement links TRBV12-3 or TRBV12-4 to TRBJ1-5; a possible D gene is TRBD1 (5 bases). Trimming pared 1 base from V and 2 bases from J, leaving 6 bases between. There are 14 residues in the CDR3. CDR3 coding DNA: TGTGCCAGCAGTTTAGGGGACGGCAATCAGCCCCAGCATTTT. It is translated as CASSLGDGNQPQHF.

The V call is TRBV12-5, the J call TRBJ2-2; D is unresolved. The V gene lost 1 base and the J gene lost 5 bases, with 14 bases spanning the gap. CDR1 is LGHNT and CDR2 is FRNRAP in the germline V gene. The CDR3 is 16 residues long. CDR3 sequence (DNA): TGTGCTAGTGGTTTGGACCCTGGGTTGGGGACCGGGGAGCTGTTTTTT. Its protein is CASGLDPGLGTGELFF.

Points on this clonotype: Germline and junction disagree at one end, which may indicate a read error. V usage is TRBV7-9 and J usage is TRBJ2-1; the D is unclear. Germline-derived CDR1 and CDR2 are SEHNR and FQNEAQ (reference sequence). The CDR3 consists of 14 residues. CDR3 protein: CTSSLVSQSNEQFF. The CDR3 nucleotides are TGTACCAGCAGCTTAGTGTCCCAGTCCAATGAGCAGTTCTTC.

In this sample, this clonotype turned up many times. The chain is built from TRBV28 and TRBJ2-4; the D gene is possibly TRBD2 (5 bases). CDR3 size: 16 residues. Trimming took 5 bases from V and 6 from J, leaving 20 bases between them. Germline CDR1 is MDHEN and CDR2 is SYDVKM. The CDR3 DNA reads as TGTGCCAGCAGTCCTCCTCCTCGGGGATGGGGAAACATTCAGTACTTC. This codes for CASSPPPRGWGNIQYF.

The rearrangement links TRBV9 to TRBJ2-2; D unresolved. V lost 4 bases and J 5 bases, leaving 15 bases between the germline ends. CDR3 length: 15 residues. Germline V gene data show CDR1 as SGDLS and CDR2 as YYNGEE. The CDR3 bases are TGTGCCAGCAGCCCCGACCCCTCGAGGACCGGGGAGCTGTTTTTT. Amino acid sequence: CASSPDPSRTGELFF.

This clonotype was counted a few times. The CDR3 sequence: CASSSGATNEKLFF. The DNA for the CDR3 is TGTGCCAGCAGCTCGGGGGCAACTAATGAAAAACTGTTTTTT. The chain recombines TRBV7-9 with TRBJ1-4; the D gene is possibly TRBD1 (5 bases). V was pared by 4 bases and J by 0 bases, with 6 bases between. Germline CDR1 and CDR2: SEHNR and FQNEAQ (reference sequence). The CDR3 loop spans 14 amino acids.

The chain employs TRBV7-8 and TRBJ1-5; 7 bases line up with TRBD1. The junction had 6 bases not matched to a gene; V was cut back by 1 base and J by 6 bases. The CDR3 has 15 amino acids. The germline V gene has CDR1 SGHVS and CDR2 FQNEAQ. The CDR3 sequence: CASSLGGGGGQPQHF. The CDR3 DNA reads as TGTGCCAGCAGCTTAGGAGGAGGGGGCGGTCAGCCCCAGCATTTT.

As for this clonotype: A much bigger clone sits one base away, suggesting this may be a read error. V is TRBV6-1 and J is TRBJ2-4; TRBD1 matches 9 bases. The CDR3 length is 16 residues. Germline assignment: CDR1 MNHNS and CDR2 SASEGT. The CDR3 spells CASRVTGGFAKNSQYF. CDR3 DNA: TGTGCCAGCAGAGTTACAGGGGGCTTTGCCAAAAACAGTCAGTACTTC.

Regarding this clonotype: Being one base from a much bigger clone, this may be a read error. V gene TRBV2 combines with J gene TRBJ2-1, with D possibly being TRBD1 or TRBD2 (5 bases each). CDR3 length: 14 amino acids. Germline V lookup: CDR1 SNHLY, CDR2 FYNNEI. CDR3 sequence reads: CASREGAIGETQFF. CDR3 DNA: TGTGCCAGCAGGGAAGGAGCTATAGGGGAGACCCAGTTCTTC.

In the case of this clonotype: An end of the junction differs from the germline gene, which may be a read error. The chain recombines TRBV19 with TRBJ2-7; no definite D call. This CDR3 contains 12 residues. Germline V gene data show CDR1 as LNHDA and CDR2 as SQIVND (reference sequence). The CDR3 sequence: CASSMNRYEQYF. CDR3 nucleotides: TGTGCCAGCAGTATGAACCGCTACGAGCAGTACTTC.

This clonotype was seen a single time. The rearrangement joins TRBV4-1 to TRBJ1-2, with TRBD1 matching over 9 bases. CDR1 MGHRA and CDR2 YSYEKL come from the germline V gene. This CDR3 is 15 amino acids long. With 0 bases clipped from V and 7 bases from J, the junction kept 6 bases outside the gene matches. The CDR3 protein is CASSQDLQGASGYTF. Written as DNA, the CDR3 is TGCGCCAGCAGCCAAGACTTACAGGGGGCATCTGGCTACACCTTC.

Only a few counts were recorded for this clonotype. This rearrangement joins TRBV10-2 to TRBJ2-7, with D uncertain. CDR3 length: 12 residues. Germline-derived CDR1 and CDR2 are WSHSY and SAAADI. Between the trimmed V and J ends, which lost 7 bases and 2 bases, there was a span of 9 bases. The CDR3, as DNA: TGCGCCAGCAAAGCCCAGGCCTACGAGCAGTACTTC. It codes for CASKAQAYEQYF.

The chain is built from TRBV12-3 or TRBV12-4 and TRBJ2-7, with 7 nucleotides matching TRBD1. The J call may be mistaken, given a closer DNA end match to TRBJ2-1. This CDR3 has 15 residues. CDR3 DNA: TGTGCCAGCAGGGGCCGGGACAGTTGGGGGAATGAGCAGTTCTTC. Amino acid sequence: CASRGRDSWGNEQFF.

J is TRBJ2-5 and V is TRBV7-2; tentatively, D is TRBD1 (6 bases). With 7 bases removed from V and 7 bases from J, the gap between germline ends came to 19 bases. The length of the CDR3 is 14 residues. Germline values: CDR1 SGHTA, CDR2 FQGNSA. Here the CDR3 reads CASNSFQTTGTQYF. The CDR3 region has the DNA TGTGCCAGCAACTCTTTCCAGACGACAGGGACCCAGTACTTC.